This T cell receptor (beta chain) was sequenced for a study of blood T cell repertoires in COVID-19. The CDR3 loop spans 15 amino acids. Trimming removed 5 bases from V and 0 bases from J, with 11 bases in between. Germline V CDR1 and CDR2: SGHTA, FQGNSA. In this sample, this clone turned up a few times. Measured with immunoSEQ multiplex PCR; TCRdb has only the in-frame clones, and not every one. The sample carries about 120,000 clones, about 70% recorded once. The rearrangement uses TRBV7-2 and TRBJ2-1; the D gene is possibly TRBD2 (6 bases). The receptor was derived from a woman between 65 and 79 years old with acute or convalescent COVID-19. Sequenced material: peripheral blood. The CDR3 is CASSPTSPSYNEQFF. The CDR3 DNA sequence: TGTGCCAGCAGCCCGACTAGTCCCTCCTACAATGAGCAGTTCTTC.